The 7 T cell receptor beta chains in this list originate from one sample, sequenced in a study of control samples from healthy donors and cancer patients. Repertoires were generated with immunoSEQ multiplex PCR, while TCRdb's copy carries only in-frame clones and drops some. The repertoire holds about 130,000 clones, with about nine tenths as singletons. The specimen sequenced was blood. The receptors stem from a man in his late teens or twenties in good health.

The table lists this clone with a few counts. The gene calls are TRBV10-3 and TRBJ2-7; D is possibly TRBD1 (6 bases). This CDR3 comprises 14 residues. V was clipped by 8 bases and J by 2 bases, with 16 bases between them. Germline V gives CDR1 ENHRY, CDR2 SYGVKD. This CDR3 is CAIRRNRDTYEQYF. DNA of the CDR3: TGTGCCATCCGCAGAAACAGGGACACCTACGAGCAGTACTTC.

This rearrangement joins TRBV5-5 to TRBJ2-7, with D unclear. This CDR3 has 13 amino acids. The V gene's germline CDR1 is SGHKS and CDR2 YYEKEE (reference sequence). Between the trimmed V and J ends, which lost 4 bases and 0 bases, there was a span of 8 bases. The CDR3 bases are TGTGCCAGCAGCCTCGACACCTCCTACGAGCAGTACGTC. Translating gives CASSLDTSYEQYV.

In this sample, this clone turned up a few times. The J gene is TRBJ1-3, the V gene TRBV4-1; no firm D call. Germline V gene sequence: CDR1 MGHRA, CDR2 YSYEKL. The CDR3 totals 16 residues. Deletions cut 0 bases from V and 0 bases from J, with 9 bases between. The CDR3 loop is CASSQEPRASGNTIYF. CDR3 bases: TGCGCCAGCAGCCAAGAGCCTAGGGCCTCTGGAAACACCATATATTTT.

The gene calls are TRBV7-3 and TRBJ2-1; D may be TRBD1 or TRBD2 (5 bases each). Germline CDR1 SGHTA, CDR2 FQGTGA. Between the trimmed V and J ends, which lost 3 bases and 2 bases, there was a span of 8 bases. The CDR3 is 14 residues long. The CDR3 loop reads CASSLSGPYNEQFF. DNA of the CDR3: TGTGCCAGCAGCTTGTCGGGGCCCTACAATGAGCAGTTCTTC.

The genes are TRBV19 and TRBJ2-3; TRBD1 agrees at 9 bases. V lost 6 bases and J lost 6; bases outside the gene matches: 4. Germline CDR1 LNHDA, CDR2 SQIVND (reference sequence). The CDR3 is made up of 13 amino acids. The CDR3 region has the DNA TGTGCCAGTAGGGGGACAGGGCCCGATACGCAGTATTTT. This encodes CASRGTGPDTQYF.

This chain connects TRBV25-1 to TRBJ2-2; D uncertain. The germline CDR1 and CDR2 sequences are MGHDK and SYGVNS. The CDR3 loop spans 15 amino acids. V was clipped by 2 bases and J by 6 bases, with 13 bases between them. The CDR3 is CASSEAPDGSGELFF. For the CDR3, the DNA is TGTGCCAGCAGTGAAGCCCCAGACGGCTCCGGGGAGCTGTTTTTT.

This sequence joins TRBV3-1 (or the pseudogene TRBV3-2) and TRBJ2-1; no reliable D call. The CDR3 runs to 14 residues. Germline values: CDR1 LGHDT, CDR2 YNNKEL (reference sequence). Trimming removed 1 base at V and 4 bases at J, with 8 bases between. The CDR3 is CASSQASAYNEQFF. For the CDR3, the DNA is TGTGCCAGCAGCCAAGCTTCGGCTTACAATGAGCAGTTCTTC.